These 8 T cell receptor beta chains came from one sample sequenced in a study of T-cell memory formation after mild COVID-19. TCRdb reprocessed the 5' RACE reads with MiXCR, giving one entry per CDR3 protein. The table includes roughly 150,000 distinct CDR3 sequences, approximately 14% detected once. Sequenced: PBMCs or a T cell subset sorted from them (not recorded which). The receptors shown here come from an adult woman who had mild COVID-19 (a few samples of this study predate the infection). Cell type and time point are not known.

This clonotype was counted a few times. The chain joins TRBV5-1 to TRBJ2-7; D tentatively reads TRBD1 or TRBD2 (6 bases each). V was clipped by 0 bases and J by 7 bases, with 17 bases between them. The CDR3 extends over 15 amino acids. The germline CDR1 and CDR2 sequences are SGHRS and YFSETQ. The CDR3 is CASSLVPGGAEEQYF. The DNA of the CDR3 is TGCGCCAGCAGCTTGGTTCCCGGGGGCGCGGAAGAGCAGTACTTC.

A few counts support this clonotype. The chain joins TRBV24-1 to TRBJ2-3, with 10 nucleotides matching TRBD1. V gave up 8 bases and J gave up 3 bases; unmatched junction bases: 4. CDR1 KGHDR and CDR2 SFDVKD come from the germline V gene. The CDR3 contains 14 residues. CDR3 sequence: CATTRTGGTDTQYF. Here the CDR3 DNA reads TGTGCCACCACGAGGACAGGGGGGACAGATACGCAGTATTTT.

This clonotype occurred many times. The genes are TRBV12-3 or TRBV12-4 and TRBJ2-7; 8 positions agree with TRBD1. J gave up 7 bases and V 3 bases, and 2 bases lay outside the gene matches. This CDR3 comprises 12 residues. This CDR3 is CASSLRTGEQYF. CDR3 DNA sequence: TGTGCCAGCAGTTTGCGGACAGGGGAGCAGTACTTC.

The chain uses TRBV20-1 and TRBJ1-2; maybe TRBD1 (6 bases). The CDR3 spans 13 residues. Trimming took 1 base from V and 4 from J, leaving 10 bases between them. The germline V gene encodes CDR1 DFQATT and CDR2 SNEGSKA (reference sequence). The CDR3 region is CSARATGIYGYTF. The CDR3 nucleotides are TGCAGTGCTAGAGCCACAGGGATCTATGGCTACACCTTC.

This clonotype was seen a few times. The V gene is TRBV7-2, the J gene TRBJ2-1, with D tentatively TRBD1 (5 bases). Looked up from germline, CDR1 is SGHTA and CDR2 is FQGNSA. V lost 5 bases, J lost 0 bases, and 14 bases lay in between. This CDR3 region has 16 residues. The CDR3 nucleotides read TGTGCCAGCAGCGCAACAGGTCGCAGCTCCTACAATGAGCAGTTCTTC. Encoded protein: CASSATGRSSYNEQFF.

This clonotype was observed a handful of times. The V call is TRBV5-1, the J call TRBJ1-1, with unresolved D. From germline, CDR1 is SGHRS and CDR2 YFSETQ. Trimming stripped 0 bases from V and 6 bases from J, with 12 bases between. The CDR3 is made up of 14 amino acids. The CDR3, as DNA: TGCGCCAGCAGCTTGGAAGGGTATCCACCTGAAGCTTTCTTT. Translating gives CASSLEGYPPEAFF. The full variable domain, rest sourced from reference TRBV5-1 and TRBJ1-1, is KAGVTQTPRYLIKTRGQQVTLSCSPISGHRSVSWYQQTPGQGLQFLFEYFSETQRNKGNFPGRFSGRQFSNSRSEMNVSTLELGDSALYLCASSLEGYPPEAFFGQGTRLTVV.

The chain links TRBV11-2 to TRBJ1-5; maybe TRBD1 (5 bases). This CDR3 has 15 residues. CDR1 and CDR2 (germline): SGHAT, FQNNGV. Between the trimmed V and J ends, which lost 1 base and 4 bases, there was a span of 11 bases. The CDR3 here is CASSLVGTGNQPQHF. CDR3 sequence (DNA): TGTGCCAGCAGCTTAGTGGGGACGGGAAATCAGCCCCAGCATTTT.

This clonotype was seen more than once but under ten times. The genes are TRBV7-9 and TRBJ2-7; D unresolved. The CDR3 extends over 12 amino acids. Germline-derived CDR1 and CDR2 are SEHNR and FQNEAQ (reference sequence). With 5 bases removed from V and 4 bases from J, the gap between germline ends came to 9 bases. CDR3 in DNA: TGTGCCAGCAGCCCCGACCAGTACGAGCAGTACTTC. Translation: CASSPDQYEQYF.